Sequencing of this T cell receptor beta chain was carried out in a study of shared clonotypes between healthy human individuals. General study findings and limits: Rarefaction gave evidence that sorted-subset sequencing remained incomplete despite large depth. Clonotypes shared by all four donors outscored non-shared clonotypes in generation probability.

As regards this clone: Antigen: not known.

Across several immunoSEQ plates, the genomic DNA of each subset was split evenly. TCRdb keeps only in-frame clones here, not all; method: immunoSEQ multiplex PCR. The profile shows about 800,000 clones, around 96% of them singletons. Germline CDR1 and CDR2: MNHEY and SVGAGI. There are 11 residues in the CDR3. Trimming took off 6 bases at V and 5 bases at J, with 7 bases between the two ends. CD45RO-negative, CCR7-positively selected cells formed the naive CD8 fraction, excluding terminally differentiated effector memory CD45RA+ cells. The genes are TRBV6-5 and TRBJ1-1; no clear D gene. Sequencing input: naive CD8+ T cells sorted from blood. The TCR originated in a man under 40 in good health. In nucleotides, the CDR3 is TGTGCCAGCAGGAGCCTAACTGAAGCTTTCTTT. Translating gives CASRSLTEAFF.